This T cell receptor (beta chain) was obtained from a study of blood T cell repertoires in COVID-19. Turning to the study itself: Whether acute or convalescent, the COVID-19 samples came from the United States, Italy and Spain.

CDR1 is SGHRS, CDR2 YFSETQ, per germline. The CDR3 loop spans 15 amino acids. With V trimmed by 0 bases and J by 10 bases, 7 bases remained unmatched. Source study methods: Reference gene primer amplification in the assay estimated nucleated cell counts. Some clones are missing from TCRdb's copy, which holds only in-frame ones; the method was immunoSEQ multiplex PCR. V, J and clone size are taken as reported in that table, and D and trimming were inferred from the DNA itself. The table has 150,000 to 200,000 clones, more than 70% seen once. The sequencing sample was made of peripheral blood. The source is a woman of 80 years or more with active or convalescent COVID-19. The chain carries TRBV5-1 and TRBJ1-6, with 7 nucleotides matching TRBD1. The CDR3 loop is CASSLGTGGESPLHF. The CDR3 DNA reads TGCGCCAGCAGCTTGGGGACAGGAGGAGAATCACCCCTCCACTTT.